The present T cell receptor (beta chain) was sequenced within a study of blood T cell repertoires in COVID-19. The germline V gene has CDR1 SGHDT and CDR2 YYEEEE. Trimming stripped 5 bases from V and 2 bases from J, with 14 bases between. There are 15 residues in the CDR3. As handled by the study authors: Reference gene primer amplification yielded estimated nucleated cell counts. The repertoire was sequenced with immunoSEQ multiplex PCR; TCRdb's copy has only in-frame clones and lacks some. The V and J calls and clone size were taken over from that table, and D and trimming were inferred from the DNA. The sample lists under 300,000 clones, roughly 85% occurring once.

V is TRBV5-6 and J is TRBJ2-4; tentative D call: TRBD1 (5 bases). What was sequenced was peripheral blood. The source is a woman in her fifties or sixties who had recovered from COVID-19. The CDR3 DNA reads TGTGCCAGCAGTTTACGACAGTATACCAAAAACATTCAGTACTTC. Amino acid sequence: CASSLRQYTKNIQYF.